This entry lists 12 T cell receptor beta chains sequenced from one sample in a study of shared clonotypes between healthy human individuals. Positive CCR7 selection of CD45RO-negative cells yielded the naive CD8 cells, and terminally differentiated effector memory CD45RA+ cells were excluded. Clones were sequenced by immunoSEQ multiplex PCR, and TCRdb holds only the in-frame ones, with some missing. The sample has 2 million to 2.5 million clones, about 94% seen once. Material: naive CD8+ T cells sorted from blood. All receptors derive from a man aged 18-30 years in good health.

This chain links TRBV5-5 with TRBJ1-2, with TRBD1 matching 8 bases. The V segment lost 4 bases and the J segment 2 bases; nucleotides outside the gene matches: 7. The CDR3 totals 15 residues. CDR1 and CDR2 from the germline V gene are SGHKS and YYEKEE (reference sequence). In DNA form, the CDR3 reads TGTGCCAGCAGCGCGACCGGGACAGGCAACTATGGCTACACCTTC. This gives the protein CASSATGTGNYGYTF.

The rearrangement joins TRBV5-6 to TRBJ2-3; 7 positions match TRBD1. Germline V CDR1 and CDR2: SGHDT, YYEEEE. This CDR3 is built from 14 residues. V lost 4 bases to trimming and J lost 6 bases; unmatched junction nucleotides: 8. Written as DNA, the CDR3 is TGTGCCAGCAGCACTACAGGGGTGGAGGATACGCAGTATTTT. Its protein product is CASSTTGVEDTQYF. Complete variable domain (other parts from reference TRBV5-6 and TRBJ2-3): DAGVTQSPTHLIKTRGQQVTLRCSPKSGHDTVSWYQQALGQGPQFIFQYYEEEERQRGNFPDRFSGHQFPNYSSELNVNALLLGDSALYLCASSTTGVEDTQYFGPGTRLTVL.

The genes are TRBV25-1 and TRBJ2-5; 8 positions match TRBD1. TRBJ2-7 explains the end of the DNA better; the J call may be wrong. The CDR3 sequence is 15 residues long. Germline CDR1 MGHDK, CDR2 SYGVNS. The CDR3 DNA reads as TGTGCCAGCAGTCTGCCAGGGACAGGTAGCTACGAGCAGTACTTC. It specifies CASSLPGTGSYEQYF.

V and J are TRBV4-2 and TRBJ2-7, with D tentatively TRBD2 (5 bases). Germline V CDR1 and CDR2: LGHNA, YNFKEQ. The V end was cut by 0 bases, the J end by 4 bases, with 10 bases between. The CDR3 has 14 amino acids. The CDR3, as DNA: TGTGCCAGCAGCCAAGAGTCGGGATCTTACGAGCAGTACTTC. Its translation: CASSQESGSYEQYF.

CDR3 sequence: CASALESSPAEQYF. The CDR3 bases are TGTGCCAGCGCGTTAGAATCATCCCCCGCCGAGCAGTACTTC. The V gene is TRBV2, the J gene TRBJ2-5; no clear D. The J call may not be correct, given that the DNA end is closer to TRBJ2-7. CDR3 length equals 14 residues. The germline CDR1 and CDR2 sequences are SNHLY and FYNNEI.

The gene calls are TRBV7-9 and TRBJ2-5; 14 bases align to TRBD2. V lost 6 bases to trimming and J lost 5 bases; unmatched junction nucleotides: 14. The CDR3 spans 18 residues. CDR1 and CDR2 (germline): SEHNR, FQNEAQ (reference sequence). Here the CDR3 reads CASRSRQGLAGAQETQYF. In nucleotides, the CDR3 is TGTGCCAGCAGATCTCGACAGGGACTAGCGGGAGCTCAGGAGACCCAGTACTTC.

The V and J genes are TRBV28 and TRBJ2-1; D possibly corresponds to TRBD2 (6 bases). This CDR3 contains 13 residues. Germline-derived CDR1 and CDR2 are MDHEN and SYDVKM. Trimming removed 9 bases at V and 1 base at J, with 10 bases between. The CDR3 protein is CASRLGSYNEQFF. The DNA for the CDR3 is TGTGCCAGTCGACTAGGGTCCTACAATGAGCAGTTCTTC.

CDR3: CASSSNGDSSYNEQFF. CDR3 sequence (DNA): TGTGCCAGTAGTAGTAACGGGGATAGCTCCTACAATGAGCAGTTCTTC. The rearrangement joins TRBV19 to TRBJ2-1, with D perhaps TRBD2 (5 bases). This CDR3 has 16 amino acids. Germline-derived CDR1 and CDR2 are LNHDA and SQIVND (reference sequence). The V gene lost 4 bases and the J gene lost 0 bases, with 13 bases spanning the gap.

V usage is TRBV9 and J usage is TRBJ2-7; 11 bases align to TRBD2. CDR1 is SGDLS and CDR2 is YYNGEE in the germline V gene. Unmatched junction bases numbered 7, after V lost 3 bases and J lost 5 bases. The length of the CDR3 is 15 residues. The CDR3 is CASSAGGTSGDEQYF. DNA for the CDR3: TGTGCCAGCAGCGCGGGAGGGACTAGCGGCGACGAGCAGTACTTC.

In regard to this clone: The sample holds other DNA sequences that translate to the same CDR3. The V call is TRBV7-3, the J call TRBJ1-1, with a weak D call TRBD1 (5 bases). The CDR3 runs to 13 residues. The germline V and J ends were trimmed by 2 bases and 1 base, with 5 bases remaining between them. Germline V gene lookup returns CDR1 SGHTA and CDR2 FQGTGA. The CDR3 DNA is TGTGCCAGCAGCTTAGGGACGAACACTGAAGCTTTCTTT. Translated: CASSLGTNTEAFF.

This rearrangement joins TRBV7-9 to TRBJ2-6, with TRBD1 identical over 7 bases. The CDR3 spans 16 residues. Germline V CDR1 and CDR2: SEHNR, FQNEAQ (reference sequence). The V gene end was trimmed by 5 bases and the J gene end by 3 bases; junction bases not matched to a gene: 7. This CDR3 reads CASSENTGVGANVLTF. The CDR3, as DNA: TGTGCCAGCAGCGAGAATACAGGGGTTGGGGCCAACGTCCTGACTTTC. Full variable domain (remainder filled in from reference TRBV7-9 and TRBJ2-6): DTGVSQNPRHKITKRGQNVTFRCDPISEHNRLYWYRQTLGQGPEFLTYFQNEAQLEKSRLLSDRFSAERPKGSFSTLEIQRTEQGDSAMYLCASSENTGVGANVLTFGAGSRLTVL.

J is TRBJ2-2 and V is TRBV6-5; D ambiguous. Per germline, CDR1 MNHEY and CDR2 SVGAGI. V gave up 4 bases and J gave up 0 bases, with 3 bases separating them. This CDR3 has 13 amino acids. The DNA of the CDR3 is TGTGCCAGCAGTTGGGCGAACACCGGGGAGCTGTTTTTT. It specifies CASSWANTGELFF.